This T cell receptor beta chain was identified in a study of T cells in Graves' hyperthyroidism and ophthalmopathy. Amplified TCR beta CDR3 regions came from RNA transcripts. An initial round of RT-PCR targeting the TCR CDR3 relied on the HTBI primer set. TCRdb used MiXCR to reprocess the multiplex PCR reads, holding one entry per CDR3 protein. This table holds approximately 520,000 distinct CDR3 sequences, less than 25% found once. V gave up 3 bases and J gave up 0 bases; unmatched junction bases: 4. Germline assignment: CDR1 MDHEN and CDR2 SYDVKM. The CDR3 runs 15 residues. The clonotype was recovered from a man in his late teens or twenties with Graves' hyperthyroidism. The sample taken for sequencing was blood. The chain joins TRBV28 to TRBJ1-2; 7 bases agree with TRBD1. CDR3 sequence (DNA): TGTGCCAGCAGTTTCGACAGGGCAGCTAACTATGGCTACACCTTC. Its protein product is CASSFDRAANYGYTF.